Presented here are 22 T cell receptor beta chains from one specimen sequenced in a study of T cells in Graves' hyperthyroidism and ophthalmopathy. Using RNA transcripts as the source, TCR beta CDR3 regions were amplified. The HTBI set primed first-round TCR CDR3 RT-PCR. From the multiplex PCR reads, TCRdb called clonotypes with MiXCR, one entry per CDR3 protein. Counted here are some 770,000 distinct CDR3 sequences, 15% to 20% occurring once; the ten biggest clones make up under 8.5%. Sequencing was done on a sample of blood. The receptors were sampled from a man younger than 30 with Graves' hyperthyroidism.

This clonotype has ten or more counts. The chain couples TRBV18 to TRBJ2-7, with 7 bases that match TRBD1. Trimming at V came to 3 bases and at J to 2 bases, leaving 13 bases not matched to a gene. This CDR3 spans 17 amino acids. Per the germline V gene, CDR1 is KGHSH and CDR2 is LQKENI. The CDR3 nucleotides read TGTGCCAGCTCACCGCAAATCTCGGGACAGAGGGCCTACGAGCAGTACTTC. It codes for CASSPQISGQRAYEQYF.

This clonotype was seen many times. CDR3 nucleotide sequence: TGTGCCACCAGCAGAGATGGTACGGGAACGACAGATACGCAGTATTTT. Protein product: CATSRDGTGTTDTQYF. This chain uses TRBV15 with TRBJ2-3; possibly TRBD2 for D (5 bases). Trimming took 0 bases from V and 3 from J, leaving 13 bases between them. Germline loops: CDR1 LNHNV, CDR2 YYDKDF (reference sequence). This CDR3 contains 16 residues.

The CDR3 spells CASSLRTGQGRTGELFF. In DNA form, the CDR3 reads TGTGCCAGCAGCTTAAGGACGGGACAGGGGAGGACCGGGGAGCTGTTTTTT. V usage is TRBV7-2 and J usage is TRBJ2-2; 10 bases agree with TRBD1. Germline loops: CDR1 SGHTA, CDR2 FQGNSA. The J segment lost 5 bases and the V segment lost 2 bases, leaving 8 bases of the junction unmatched. The CDR3 is made up of 17 amino acids.

The chain combines TRBV28 with TRBJ2-4; D may be TRBD2 (5 bases). The germline CDR1 and CDR2 sequences are MDHEN and SYDVKM. The V end lost 6 bases, the J end lost 0 bases, and 12 bases lay between the germline ends. The CDR3 spans 15 residues. CDR3 nucleotides: TGTGCCAGCAGCGGAGGTGCGCTAGCCAAAAACATTCAGTACTTC. Translating it yields CASSGGALAKNIQYF.

This clonotype has a count of ten or more. This rearrangement joins TRBV28 to TRBJ1-1, with TRBD1 identical over 8 bases. The CDR3 spans 13 residues. Germline lookup yields CDR1 MDHEN and CDR2 SYDVKM. Trimming cost V 8 bases and J 4 bases; bases outside gene matches: 6. The DNA of the CDR3 is TGTGCCAGCTACGGACAGGGCGGCACTGAAGCTTTCTTT. Translation gives CASYGQGGTEAFF.

The table lists this clonotype with a few counts. The chain carries TRBV7-2 and TRBJ2-3, with D perhaps TRBD1 (5 bases). CDR3 length equals 16 residues. Trimming shortened V by 5 bases and J by 3 bases, and 18 bases separated the two germline ends. CDR1 and CDR2 (germline): SGHTA, FQGNSA. The CDR3 nucleotides read TGTGCCAGCAGCCCTGGGCCAGGGTTAAGGACAGATACGCAGTATTTT. This codes for CASSPGPGLRTDTQYF.

The rearrangement joins TRBV4-1 to TRBJ1-1, with 12 bases matching TRBD1. Trimming cost V 2 bases and J 4 bases; bases outside gene matches: 14. Germline V lookup: CDR1 MGHRA, CDR2 YSYEKL. The CDR3 consists of 19 residues. The CDR3 region is CASSQTGTGGLSRSTEAFF. CDR3 in DNA: TGCGCCAGCAGCCAAACCGGGACAGGGGGCCTCTCGAGGAGCACTGAAGCTTTCTTT.

This chain uses TRBV20-1 with TRBJ1-5; D ambiguous. The CDR3 loop spans 15 amino acids. V was trimmed by 2 bases and J by 2 bases, leaving 13 bases between them. Germline values: CDR1 DFQATT, CDR2 SNEGSKA (reference sequence). DNA for the CDR3: TGCAGTGCTAGACCTATCGGTGGCGGCAATCAGCCCCAGCATTTT. It is translated as CSARPIGGGNQPQHF.

V is TRBV6-5 and J is TRBJ2-7, with TRBD2 matching over 9 bases. The CDR3 is 18 residues long. Unmatched junction bases numbered 15, after V lost 4 bases and J lost 2 bases. Germline V gene data show CDR1 as MNHEY and CDR2 as SVGAGI. This CDR3 reads CASSSLSHSGGSTYEQYF. In nucleotides, the CDR3 is TGTGCCAGCAGTTCTCTGAGTCATAGCGGGGGCTCAACCTACGAGCAGTACTTC.

Ten or more counts support this clonotype. This sequence joins TRBV7-2 and TRBJ2-7; 14 bases match TRBD2. Germline CDR1 is SGHTA and CDR2 is FQGNSA. V lost 4 bases, J lost 7 bases, and 6 bases stayed unmatched. This CDR3 has 15 residues. The CDR3 DNA follows: TGTGCCAGCAGCTCTGGGACTAGCGGGAGTGGGGAGCAGTACTTC. Translated, it gives CASSSGTSGSGEQYF.

The chain couples TRBV29-1 to TRBJ2-3; D might be TRBD2 (6 bases). The germline V gene has CDR1 SQVTM and CDR2 ANQGSEA. V was cut by 8 bases and J by 2 bases, with 14 bases left in between. This CDR3 region has 13 residues. As DNA, the CDR3 is TGCAGCCCCTTTGGAGGGATCACAGATACGCAGTATTTT. It specifies CSPFGGITDTQYF.

The V gene is TRBV4-1, the J gene TRBJ2-1; D gene unclear. The CDR3 runs to 13 residues. Trimming left V 3 bases short and J 10 bases short, with 13 bases between. Germline-derived CDR1 and CDR2 are MGHRA and YSYEKL. The DNA for the CDR3 is TGCGCCAGCAGCCACCAAGGAGCATGGGAGCAGTTCTTC. Its translation: CASSHQGAWEQFF.

The V gene is TRBV5-1, the J gene TRBJ1-2; perhaps TRBD1 as D (5 bases). Germline CDR1 is SGHRS and CDR2 is YFSETQ. V was pared by 4 bases and J by 7 bases, with 20 bases between. This CDR3 has 15 amino acids. The CDR3 coding sequence is TGCGCCAGCAGCCCGGATGGGGGTCTAGAGGGTGGCTACACCTTC. Translation gives CASSPDGGLEGGYTF.

In this sample, this clonotype turned up a few times. The chain is built from TRBV29-1 and TRBJ2-2, with TRBD2 matching over 8 bases. V lost 6 bases and J lost 1; bases outside the gene matches: 10. CDR1 is SQVTM and CDR2 is ANQGSEA in the germline V gene. The CDR3 has 16 amino acids. Here the CDR3 DNA reads TGCAGCGTAAAGGAGGGCCTAGCGGGGAACACCGGGGAGCTGTTTTTT. This gives the protein CSVKEGLAGNTGELFF.

This clonotype was found a few times. The chain employs TRBV6-2 or TRBV6-3 and TRBJ1-5; D is unresolved. This CDR3 comprises 16 residues. Per the germline V gene, CDR1 is MNHEY and CDR2 is SVGEGT. With 0 bases removed from V and 3 bases from J, the gap between germline ends came to 12 bases. CDR3 protein: CASSYSTWRVNQPQHF. DNA of the CDR3: TGTGCCAGCAGTTACTCGACGTGGCGGGTCAATCAGCCCCAGCATTTT.

This clonotype has at least ten counts. V and J are TRBV28 and TRBJ1-3; D is uncertain. Per the germline V gene, CDR1 is MDHEN and CDR2 is SYDVKM. V lost 7 bases to trimming and J lost 0 bases, with 13 bases between them. CDR3 length equals 15 residues. CDR3 amino acids: CASNLKGISGNTIYF. The CDR3 nucleotides read TGTGCCAGCAACTTAAAGGGAATCTCTGGAAACACCATATATTTT.

This clonotype was detected only a few times. The chain joins TRBV4-1 to TRBJ1-2; 8 bases are a match to TRBD1. Germline V gives CDR1 MGHRA, CDR2 YSYEKL. V shed 3 bases, J shed 6 bases, and the junction held 9 bases outside the gene matches. The CDR3 loop spans 15 amino acids. CDR3 coding DNA: TGCGCCAGCAGCCACCTTGGACAGGGAATCGATGGCTACACCTTC. It yields the protein CASSHLGQGIDGYTF.

This clonotype showed up many times. The chain carries TRBV10-3 and TRBJ1-2; D unclear. V was trimmed by 2 bases and J by 5 bases, leaving 6 bases between them. The germline gives CDR1 ENHRY, CDR2 SYGVKD. The CDR3 has 12 residues. CDR3 protein: CAISEGPYGYTF. The CDR3 DNA is TGTGCCATCAGTGAGGGTCCGTATGGCTACACCTTC.

On this clonotype itself: A much larger clone lies one base from this, so it may be a read error. No conserved phenylalanine or tryptophan ends this CDR3, so it is likely a read error. The chain employs TRBV29-1 and TRBJ2-5; D ambiguous. Looked up from germline, CDR1 is SQVTM and CDR2 is ANQGSEA. The CDR3 runs 13 residues. Trimming took 7 bases from V and 4 from J, leaving 16 bases between them. The CDR3 coding sequence is TGCAGCGCCGGCGTGGGCGCTAGAGAGACCCAGTACTTA. Amino acid sequence: CSAGVGARETQYL.

This clonotype was observed a few times. This sequence joins TRBV5-1 and TRBJ2-1, with 10 bases that match TRBD2. CDR3 size: 16 residues. The junction had 5 bases not matched to a gene; V was cut back by 0 bases and J by 5 bases. Germline V gives CDR1 SGHRS, CDR2 YFSETQ. CDR3 residues: CASSLAHSGRDNEQFF. CDR3 in DNA: TGCGCCAGCAGCTTGGCCCACAGCGGGAGGGACAATGAGCAGTTCTTC.

This chain uses TRBV28 with TRBJ2-3, with no clear D. V shed 3 bases and J shed 0 bases, with 10 bases lying between them. Germline V gene sequence: CDR1 MDHEN, CDR2 SYDVKM. The CDR3 totals 15 residues. The CDR3 protein is CASSLTESSTDTQYF. CDR3 coding DNA: TGTGCCAGCAGTTTGACGGAATCTAGCACAGATACGCAGTATTTT.

This clonotype was counted a few times. The CDR3 nucleotides read TGTGCCAGCAGCCAGACTCGACAGGGGGCGCACGAGCAGTACTTC. This gives the protein CASSQTRQGAHEQYF. The chain carries TRBV13 and TRBJ2-7; the match to TRBD1 covers 10 bases. CDR3 length: 15 amino acids. Germline-derived CDR1 and CDR2 are PRHDT and FYEKMQ (reference sequence). V dropped 5 bases and J dropped 5; count of bases not matched to a gene: 9.